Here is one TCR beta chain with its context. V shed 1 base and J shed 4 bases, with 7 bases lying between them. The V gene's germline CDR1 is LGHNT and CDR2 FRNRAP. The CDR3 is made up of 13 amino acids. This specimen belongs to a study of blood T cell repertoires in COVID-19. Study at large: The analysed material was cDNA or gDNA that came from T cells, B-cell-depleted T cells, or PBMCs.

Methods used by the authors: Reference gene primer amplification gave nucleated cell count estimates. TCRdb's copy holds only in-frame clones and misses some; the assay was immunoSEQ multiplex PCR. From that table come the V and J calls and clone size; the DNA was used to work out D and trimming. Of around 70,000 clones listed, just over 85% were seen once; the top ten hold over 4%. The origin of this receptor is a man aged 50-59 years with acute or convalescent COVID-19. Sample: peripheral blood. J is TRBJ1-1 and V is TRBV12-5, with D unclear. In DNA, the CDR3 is TGTGCTAGTGGTTTGGGAGGTATCACTGAAGCTTTCTTT. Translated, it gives CASGLGGITEAFF.